This entry lists 23 T cell receptor beta chains sequenced from one sample in a study of blood T cell repertoires in COVID-19. Sequencing used immunoSEQ multiplex PCR; TCRdb keeps in-frame clones, though not all of them. Of approximately 60,000 clones listed, 75% to 85% are singletons. Sequences were obtained from peripheral blood. All receptors derive from a human donor in a cohort sampled during active COVID-19.

This clone was recorded a few times. This rearrangement joins TRBV11-3 to TRBJ2-5, with 10 bases that match TRBD2. Germline V CDR1 and CDR2: SGHNT, YENEEA. Trimming removed 5 bases from V and 3 bases from J; junction bases left unmatched: 3. This CDR3 has 14 residues. The CDR3 spells CASSRTSGEETQYF. The CDR3 DNA reads as TGTGCCAGCAGCCGGACTAGCGGAGAAGAGACCCAGTACTTC.

The chain has TRBV6-6 and TRBJ1-1; D is possibly TRBD1 (6 bases). The CDR3 length is 13 residues. Germline V CDR1 and CDR2: MNHNY, SVGAGI (reference sequence). Between the trimmed V and J ends, which lost 8 bases and 3 bases, there was a span of 13 bases. The CDR3 is CASGLGGHTEAFF. The CDR3 region has the DNA TGTGCCAGCGGCCTCGGGGGGCACACTGAAGCTTTCTTT.

This clone was seen more than once but under ten times. The chain joins TRBV5-1 to TRBJ2-7, with 8 bases that match TRBD2. V lost 0 bases and J lost 3; bases outside the gene matches: 2. Germline values: CDR1 SGHRS, CDR2 YFSETQ. This CDR3 contains 14 residues. The CDR3 region is CASSLAGTSYEQYF. As DNA, the CDR3 is TGCGCCAGCAGCTTGGCCGGGACTAGCTACGAGCAGTACTTC.

This chain joins TRBV7-2 and TRBJ1-5; 9 bases fit TRBD1. Germline loops: CDR1 SGHTA, CDR2 FQGNSA. V shed 3 bases and J 7 bases; nucleotides not matched to a gene: 7. CDR3 length: 15 residues. The CDR3 region has the DNA TGTGCCAGCAGCTTTACGGGACAGGGTCGCCAGCCCCAGCATTTT. As protein: CASSFTGQGRQPQHF.

The V call is TRBV6-6, the J call TRBJ2-7, with no clear D. Germline assignment: CDR1 MNHNY and CDR2 SVGAGI (reference sequence). The V end lost 8 bases, the J end lost 0 bases, and 8 bases lay between the germline ends. This CDR3 comprises 12 residues. CDR3 bases: TGTGCCAGCGGCCGGAGCTCCTACGAGCAGTACTTC. It specifies CASGRSSYEQYF.

In nucleotides, the CDR3 is TGTGCCAGCAGCAGAACCTCTGAGCGGGGGCCCGGAGATACGCAGTATTTT. Protein sequence: CASSRTSERGPGDTQYF. This chain connects TRBV6-2 or TRBV6-3 to TRBJ2-3, with 8 bases aligning to TRBD2. The trim removed 6 bases at V and 5 bases at J, leaving 16 bases unmatched. CDR3 length equals 17 residues. CDR1 and CDR2 (germline): MNHEY, SVGEGT.

The V call is TRBV4-1, the J call TRBJ2-4; D not certain. V dropped 0 bases and J dropped 13 bases, with 10 bases sitting between them. Germline CDR1 is MGHRA and CDR2 is YSYEKL. The CDR3 extends over 12 amino acids. The CDR3 loop reads CASSQEGNVQYF. In DNA form, the CDR3 reads TGCGCCAGCAGCCAAGAGGGCAACGTCCAGTACTTC.

J is TRBJ2-7 and V is TRBV7-9; 9 nucleotides agree with TRBD2. There are 16 residues in the CDR3. CDR1 and CDR2 from the germline V gene are SEHNR and FQNEAQ (reference sequence). V lost 7 bases to trimming and J lost 0 bases; unmatched junction nucleotides: 10. The CDR3 is CASMDSGGPSSYEQYF. In DNA form, the CDR3 reads TGTGCCAGCATGGATAGCGGGGGCCCAAGCTCCTACGAGCAGTACTTC.

V gene TRBV7-9 combines with J gene TRBJ2-3, with D perhaps TRBD1 (6 bases). Germline loops: CDR1 SEHNR, CDR2 FQNEAQ (reference sequence). Trimming took 5 bases from V and 5 from J, leaving 20 bases between them. This CDR3 has 16 residues. For the CDR3, the DNA is TGTGCCAGCAGCCCACAGGGCCACCCGGGAATAGATACGCAGTATTTT. This translates into CASSPQGHPGIDTQYF.

The chain links TRBV6-5 to TRBJ1-2; unclear D gene. This CDR3 has 14 residues. CDR1 and CDR2 (germline): MNHEY, SVGAGI. The V gene lost 2 bases and the J gene lost 0 bases, with 7 bases spanning the gap. CDR3 residues: CASSYREANYGYTF. The CDR3 DNA reads TGTGCCAGCAGTTACCGAGAGGCTAACTATGGCTACACCTTC.

The chain recombines TRBV7-8 with TRBJ2-1; D is perhaps TRBD2 (5 bases). Germline CDR1 is SGHVS and CDR2 is FQNEAQ. V gave up 5 bases and J gave up 8 bases, with 7 bases separating them. CDR3 length equals 11 residues. CDR3 DNA sequence: TGTGCCAGCAGCCCTAGCCATGAGCAGTTCTTC. Translated, it gives CASSPSHEQFF.

The DNA for the CDR3 is TGTGCCAGCAGCTCGGACAGCACCTTCTCTGGGGCCAACGTCCTGACTTTC. Protein sequence: CASSSDSTFSGANVLTF. V usage is TRBV5-5 and J usage is TRBJ2-6, with D perhaps TRBD1 (6 bases). Germline assignment: CDR1 SGHKS and CDR2 YYEKEE (reference sequence). V lost 3 bases and J 0 bases, leaving 13 bases between the germline ends. This CDR3 is 17 amino acids long. Together with reference TRBV5-5 and TRBJ2-6, the CDR3 gives the full variable domain: DAGVTQSPTHLIKTRGQQVTLRCSPISGHKSVSWYQQVLGQGPQFIFQYYEKEERGRGNFPDRFSARQFPNYSSELNVNALLLGDSALYLCASSSDSTFSGANVLTFGAGSRLTVL.

The chain joins TRBV7-9 to TRBJ2-1, with 11 bases identical to TRBD2. Trimming cost V 6 bases and J 7 bases; bases outside gene matches: 11. The CDR3 has 16 amino acids. CDR1 and CDR2 from the germline V gene are SEHNR and FQNEAQ (reference sequence). The CDR3 coding sequence is TGTGCCAGCAGTGATGATAGCGGGGGGGCCTTGAATGAGCAGTTCTTC. This gives the protein CASSDDSGGALNEQFF.

DNA of the CDR3: TGTGCCAGTAGTATAGAGGCCGGGAATCAGCCCCAGCATTTT. Its protein product is CASSIEAGNQPQHF. V and J are TRBV19 and TRBJ1-5; D gene unclear. This CDR3 is 14 amino acids long. Trimming cost V 0 bases and J 4 bases, with 7 bases left between them. Per germline, CDR1 LNHDA and CDR2 SQIVND (reference sequence).

This clone was detected only a few times. The chain employs TRBV5-4 and TRBJ1-2, with D maybe TRBD1 (6 bases). This CDR3 has 16 residues. In germline, CDR1 is SGHNT, CDR2 YYREEE (reference sequence). V lost 4 bases and J 0 bases, leaving 16 bases between the germline ends. CDR3 sequence: CASSPPGQKANYGYTF. The CDR3 DNA sequence: TGTGCCAGCAGCCCCCCCGGACAGAAAGCTAACTATGGCTACACCTTC.

This clone was picked up a small number of times. The chain employs TRBV7-6 and TRBJ2-1, with 10 bases aligning to TRBD2. CDR1 SGHVS and CDR2 FNYEAQ come from the germline V gene. The CDR3 loop spans 16 amino acids. With 4 bases clipped from V and 8 bases from J, the junction kept 11 bases outside the gene matches. The CDR3, as DNA: TGTGCCAGCAGCTCCTGGTCTAGCGGGGGCGTCGATGAGCAGTTCTTC. As protein: CASSSWSSGGVDEQFF.

The chain carries TRBV6-5 and TRBJ1-6; no clear D. The CDR3 extends over 15 amino acids. The V and J ends lost 6 bases and 6 bases respectively, with 15 bases between them. Germline CDR1 reads MNHEY; CDR2 reads SVGAGI. CDR3 DNA sequence: TGTGCCAGCAGGGCCCCGGCAGGAGGTAATTCACCCCTCCACTTT. Its translation: CASRAPAGGNSPLHF.

The chain combines TRBV27 with TRBJ1-4; D is unresolved. Germline assignment: CDR1 MNHEY and CDR2 SMNVEV (reference sequence). V lost 1 base, J lost 0 bases, and 9 bases lay in between. CDR3 length equals 16 residues. The CDR3 loop is CASSLYGGSTNEKLFF. In DNA, the CDR3 is TGTGCCAGCAGTTTATACGGCGGATCAACTAATGAAAAACTGTTTTTT.

The chain has TRBV6-1 and TRBJ1-1; D is unclear. CDR3 length: 11 residues. Germline lookup yields CDR1 MNHNS and CDR2 SASEGT. V was pared by 1 base and J by 9 bases, with 6 bases between. The CDR3 here is CASSEEQKAFF. Written as DNA, the CDR3 is TGTGCCAGCAGTGAAGAACAAAAAGCTTTCTTT.

The chain uses TRBV6-2 or TRBV6-3 and TRBJ1-5, with TRBD1 matching 8 bases. Germline CDR1 and CDR2: MNHEY and SVGEGT. V lost 5 bases, J lost 4 bases, and 7 bases stayed unmatched. The CDR3 has 15 amino acids. CDR3: CASSLQGVRNQPQHF. The CDR3 DNA sequence: TGTGCCAGCAGTCTACAGGGGGTCAGAAATCAGCCCCAGCATTTT.

About this clone: Other nucleotide sequences in the sample specify the same CDR3. V gene TRBV20-1 combines with J gene TRBJ1-2; D not resolved. V lost 3 bases to trimming and J lost 3 bases, with 5 bases between them. Germline V CDR1 and CDR2: DFQATT, SNEGSKA (reference sequence). The CDR3 runs 11 residues. CDR3 amino acids: CSARGDYGYTF. The CDR3 coding sequence is TGCAGTGCTAGGGGAGACTATGGCTACACCTTC.

The J gene is TRBJ2-5, the V gene TRBV4-3, with 9 bases matching TRBD2. The CDR3 consists of 16 residues. The V segment lost 3 bases and the J segment 4 bases; nucleotides outside the gene matches: 9. CDR1 LGHNA and CDR2 YSLEER come from the germline V gene. The CDR3 protein is CASSQYAGGARETQYF. In DNA form, the CDR3 reads TGCGCCAGCAGCCAGTATGCGGGGGGGGCCCGAGAGACCCAGTACTTC.

The DNA of the CDR3 is TGCAGCGTTGAAGGGCAGGGTAATGAAAAACTGTTTTTT. Its translation: CSVEGQGNEKLFF. The chain joins TRBV29-1 to TRBJ1-4, with D maybe TRBD1 (5 bases). The germline CDR1 and CDR2 sequences are SQVTM and ANQGSEA. Trimming cost V 1 base and J 4 bases, with 7 bases left between them. The CDR3 totals 13 residues.